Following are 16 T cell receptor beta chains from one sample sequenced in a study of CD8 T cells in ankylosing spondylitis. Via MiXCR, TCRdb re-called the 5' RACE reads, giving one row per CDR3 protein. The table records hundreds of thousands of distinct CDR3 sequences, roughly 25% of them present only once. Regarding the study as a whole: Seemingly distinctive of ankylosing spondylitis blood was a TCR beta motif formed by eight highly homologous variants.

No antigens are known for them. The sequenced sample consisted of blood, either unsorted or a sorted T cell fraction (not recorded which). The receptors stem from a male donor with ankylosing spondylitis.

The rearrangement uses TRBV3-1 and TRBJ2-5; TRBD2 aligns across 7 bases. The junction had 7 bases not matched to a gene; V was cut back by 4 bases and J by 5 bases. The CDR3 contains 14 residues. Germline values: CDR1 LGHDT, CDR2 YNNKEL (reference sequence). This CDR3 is CASSLTGGVETQYF. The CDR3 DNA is TGTGCCAGCAGCCTGACGGGAGGAGTGGAGACCCAGTACTTC.

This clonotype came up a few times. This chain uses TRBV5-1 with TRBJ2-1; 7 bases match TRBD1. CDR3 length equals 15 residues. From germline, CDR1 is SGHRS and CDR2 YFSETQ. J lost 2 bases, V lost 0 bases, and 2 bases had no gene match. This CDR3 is CASSLEGAPYNEQFF. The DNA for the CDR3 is TGCGCCAGCAGCTTGGAGGGGGCGCCCTACAATGAGCAGTTCTTC.

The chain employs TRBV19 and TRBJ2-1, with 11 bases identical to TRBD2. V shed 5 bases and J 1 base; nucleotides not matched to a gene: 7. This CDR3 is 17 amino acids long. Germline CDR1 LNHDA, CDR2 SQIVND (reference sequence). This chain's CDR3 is CASSSPGLAESYNEQFF. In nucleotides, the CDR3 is TGTGCCAGTAGTTCCCCGGGACTAGCGGAGTCCTACAATGAGCAGTTCTTC.

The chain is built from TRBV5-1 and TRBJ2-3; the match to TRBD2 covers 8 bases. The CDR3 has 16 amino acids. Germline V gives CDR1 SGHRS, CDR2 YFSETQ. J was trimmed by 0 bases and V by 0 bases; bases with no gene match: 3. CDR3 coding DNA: TGCGCCAGCAGCTTGGAGGGCGGGAGGAGCACAGATACGCAGTATTTT. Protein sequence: CASSLEGGRSTDTQYF.

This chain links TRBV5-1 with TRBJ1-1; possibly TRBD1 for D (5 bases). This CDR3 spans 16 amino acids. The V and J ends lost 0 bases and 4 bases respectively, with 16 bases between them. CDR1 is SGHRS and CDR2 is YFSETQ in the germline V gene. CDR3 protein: CASSLAYGGFGTEAFF. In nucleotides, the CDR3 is TGCGCCAGCAGCTTGGCCTATGGGGGTTTCGGCACTGAAGCTTTCTTT.

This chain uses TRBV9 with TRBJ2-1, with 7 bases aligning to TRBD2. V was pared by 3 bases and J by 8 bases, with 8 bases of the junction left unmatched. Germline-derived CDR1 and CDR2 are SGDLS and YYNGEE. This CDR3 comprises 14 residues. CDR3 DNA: TGTGCCAGCAGCGAACGGACTAGACGGTATGAGCAGTTCTTC. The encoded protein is CASSERTRRYEQFF.

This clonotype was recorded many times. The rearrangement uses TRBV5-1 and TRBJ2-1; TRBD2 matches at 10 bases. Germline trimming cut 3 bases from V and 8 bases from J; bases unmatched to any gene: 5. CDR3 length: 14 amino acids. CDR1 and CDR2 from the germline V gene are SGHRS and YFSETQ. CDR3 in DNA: TGCGCCAGCAGCTCGACTAGCGGGCAGGATGAGCAGTTCTTC. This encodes CASSSTSGQDEQFF.

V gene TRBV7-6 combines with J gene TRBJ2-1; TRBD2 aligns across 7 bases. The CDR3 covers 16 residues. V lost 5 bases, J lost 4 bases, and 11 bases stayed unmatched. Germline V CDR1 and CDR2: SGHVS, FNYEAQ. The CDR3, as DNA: TGTGCCAGCAGCCCATCACAGACTAGCCTTTACAATGAGCAGTTCTTC. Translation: CASSPSQTSLYNEQFF.

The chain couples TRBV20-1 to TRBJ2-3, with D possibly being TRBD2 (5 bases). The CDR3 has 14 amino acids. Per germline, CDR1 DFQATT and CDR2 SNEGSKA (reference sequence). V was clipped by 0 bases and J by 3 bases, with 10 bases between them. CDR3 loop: CSARDPRGTDTQYF. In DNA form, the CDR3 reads TGCAGTGCTAGAGACCCCCGGGGAACAGATACGCAGTATTTT.

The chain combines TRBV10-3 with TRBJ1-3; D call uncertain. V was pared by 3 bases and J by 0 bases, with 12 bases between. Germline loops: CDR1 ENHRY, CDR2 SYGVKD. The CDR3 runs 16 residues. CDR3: CAISEGQESSGNTIYF. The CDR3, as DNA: TGTGCCATCAGTGAAGGGCAGGAGAGCTCTGGAAACACCATATATTTT.

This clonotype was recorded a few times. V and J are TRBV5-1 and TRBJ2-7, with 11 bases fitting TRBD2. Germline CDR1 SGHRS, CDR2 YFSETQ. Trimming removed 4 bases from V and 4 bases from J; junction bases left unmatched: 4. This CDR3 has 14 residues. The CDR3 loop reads CASSPTSGTYEQYF. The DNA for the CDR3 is TGCGCCAGCAGCCCGACTAGCGGGACTTACGAGCAGTACTTC.

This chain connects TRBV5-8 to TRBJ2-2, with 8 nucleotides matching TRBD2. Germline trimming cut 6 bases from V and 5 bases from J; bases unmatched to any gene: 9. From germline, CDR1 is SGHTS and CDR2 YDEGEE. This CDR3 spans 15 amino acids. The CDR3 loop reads CASTPGERETGELFF. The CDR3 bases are TGTGCCAGCACCCCGGGGGAGCGGGAGACCGGGGAGCTGTTTTTT.

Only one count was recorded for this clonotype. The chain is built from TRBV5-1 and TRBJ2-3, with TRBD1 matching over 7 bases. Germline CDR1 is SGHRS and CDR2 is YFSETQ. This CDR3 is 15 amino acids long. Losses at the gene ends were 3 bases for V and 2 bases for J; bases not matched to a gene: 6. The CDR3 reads CASSYDRESTDTQYF. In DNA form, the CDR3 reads TGCGCCAGCAGCTATGACAGGGAATCCACAGATACGCAGTATTTT.

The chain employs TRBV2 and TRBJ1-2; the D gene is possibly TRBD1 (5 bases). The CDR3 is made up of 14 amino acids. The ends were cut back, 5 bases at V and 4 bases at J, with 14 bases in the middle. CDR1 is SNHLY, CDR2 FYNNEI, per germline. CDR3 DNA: TGTGCCAGCAGTAACAGTAAAGGGGTCTATGGCTACACCTTC. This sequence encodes CASSNSKGVYGYTF.

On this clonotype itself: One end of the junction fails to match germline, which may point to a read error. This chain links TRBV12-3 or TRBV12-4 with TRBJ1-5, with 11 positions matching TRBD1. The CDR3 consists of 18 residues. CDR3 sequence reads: CTSSSGQGARYSNQPQHF. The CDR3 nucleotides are TGTACCAGCAGTTCCGGACAGGGGGCGAGATATAGCAATCAGCCCCAGCATTTT.

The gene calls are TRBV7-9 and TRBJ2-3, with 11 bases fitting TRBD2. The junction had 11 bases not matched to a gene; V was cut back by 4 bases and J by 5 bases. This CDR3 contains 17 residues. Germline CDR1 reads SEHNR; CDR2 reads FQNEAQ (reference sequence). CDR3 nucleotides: TGTGCCAGCAGCTCCCTCTTTCTAGCGGGAGGAGGAGATACGCAGTATTTT. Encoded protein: CASSSLFLAGGGDTQYF.